Listed below are T cell receptor beta chains from one sample, sequenced in a study of blood T cell repertoires in COVID-19. Libraries were prepared by immunoSEQ multiplex PCR; TCRdb keeps only in-frame clonotypes and omits some of them. The table shows 110,000 or so clones, with roughly 84% occurring only once. Sequencing was carried out using peripheral blood. The receptors come from a woman in her thirties or forties with acute or convalescent COVID-19. Each CDR3 is given with its conserved first and last residue. The order of the fields is V gene, clone size, J gene, D gene, CDR3 protein, CDR3 DNA. A D gene is named only where the DNA matches it firmly. Size is omitted from some rows. Given values are once, few, many or a class for expanded clones.

TRBV18	-	TRBJ1-2	-	CASSPNRVDYGYTF	TGTGCCAGCTCTCCTAACAGGGTAGACTATGGCTACACCTTC
TRBV4-1	-	TRBJ2-7	-	CASSQVAGKHEQYF	TGCGCCAGCAGCCAAGTGGCAGGGAAGCACGAGCAGTACTTC
TRBV7-2	-	TRBJ2-4	TRBD2	CASSSLAGGPGIQYF	TGTGCCAGCAGCTCACTAGCGGGGGGGCCCGGCATTCAGTACTTC
TRBV27	-	TRBJ2-7	-	CATSLGGNYEQYF	TGTGCCACCTCCCTAGGAGGGAACTACGAGCAGTACTTC
TRBV2	-	TRBJ2-3	-	CASTEQRLVTDTQYF	TGTGCCAGCACCGAACAACGCCTTGTCACAGATACGCAGTATTTT
TRBV10-3	-	TRBJ1-1	TRBD1	CAARAQGATEAFF	TGTGCCGCGCGGGCCCAGGGGGCCACTGAAGCTTTCTTT
TRBV5-1	-	TRBJ2-1	-	CASSSYGGSTYNEQFF	TGCGCCAGCAGCTCCTACGGGGGATCGACCTACAATGAGCAGTTCTTC
TRBV12-3/TRBV12-4	-	TRBJ2-7	-	CASRQAIDSEQYF	TGTGCCAGCAGACAGGCTATAGACTCCGAGCAGTACTTC
TRBV19	-	TRBJ2-2	TRBD1	CASSTRGQGRRWTGELFF	TGTGCCAGTAGTACACGAGGACAGGGGCGAAGGTGGACCGGGGAGCTGTTTTTT
TRBV4-1	-	TRBJ1-4	TRBD1	CASSQKGTGLEKLFF	TGCGCCAGCAGCCAAAAAGGGACAGGGCTTGAAAAACTGTTTTTT
TRBV5-1	-	TRBJ1-2	-	CASSSSEGYYGYTF	TGCGCCAGCAGCTCTTCCGAGGGTTACTATGGCTACACCTTC
TRBV7-2	-	TRBJ1-1	TRBD1	CASSWDRDAEAFF	TGTGCCAGCAGCTGGGACAGGGACGCTGAAGCTTTCTTT
TRBV9	-	TRBJ2-5	-	CASSVATGGVQETQYF	TGTGCCAGCAGCGTAGCTACAGGCGGAGTCCAAGAGACCCAGTACTTC
TRBV10-1	-	TRBJ1-1	-	CASSGSQANTEAFF	TGCGCCAGCAGTGGATCCCAAGCGAACACTGAAGCTTTCTTT
TRBV5-1	-	TRBJ1-1	TRBD1	CASSLVSTGVSNTEAFF	TGCGCCAGCAGCTTGGTTTCGACAGGGGTCTCAAACACTGAAGCTTTCTTT
TRBV6-5	once	TRBJ2-1	TRBD2	CASSYFGLAGGREQFF	TGTGCCAGCAGTTACTTCGGACTAGCGGGGGGGCGGGAGCAGTTCTTC
TRBV6-5	-	TRBJ1-2	-	CASSYGGAARDGYTF	TGTGCCAGCAGTTACGGGGGGGCAGCTCGTGATGGCTACACCTTC
TRBV21-1	-	TRBJ2-2	-	CASSKQFRTDTGELFF	TGTGCCAGCAGCAAACAATTTCGGACAGACACCGGGGAGCTGTTTTTT
TRBV11-3	-	TRBJ2-2	-	CASSNRDTGFPGELFF	TGTGCCAGCAGCAATCGGGACACTGGGTTCCCCGGGGAGCTGTTTTTT
TRBV5-6	few	TRBJ2-7	-	CASSEWRGRGPYEQYF	TGTGCCAGCAGCGAATGGAGGGGGCGCGGGCCGTACGAGCAGTACTTC
TRBV5-1	-	TRBJ2-3	TRBD1	CASSPGQGTDTQYF	TGCGCCAGCAGCCCTGGACAGGGAACAGATACGCAGTATTTT
TRBV6-5	once	TRBJ2-5	TRBD2	CASSHSRGAQETQYF	TGTGCCAGCAGCCACTCGCGGGGGGCCCAGGAGACCCAGTACTTC
TRBV19	-	TRBJ2-3	TRBD2	CASSILRGAGTDTQYF	TGTGCCAGTAGTATTTTGCGGGGGGCCGGTACAGATACGCAGTATTTT
TRBV3-1/TRBV3-2	-	TRBJ2-3	TRBD1	CASSQQGADTQYF	TGTGCCAGCAGCCAGCAGGGGGCAGATACGCAGTATTTT
TRBV5-6	-	TRBJ1-4	-	CASSQTGYEKLFF	TGTGCCAGCAGCCAGACAGGATATGAAAAACTGTTTTTT